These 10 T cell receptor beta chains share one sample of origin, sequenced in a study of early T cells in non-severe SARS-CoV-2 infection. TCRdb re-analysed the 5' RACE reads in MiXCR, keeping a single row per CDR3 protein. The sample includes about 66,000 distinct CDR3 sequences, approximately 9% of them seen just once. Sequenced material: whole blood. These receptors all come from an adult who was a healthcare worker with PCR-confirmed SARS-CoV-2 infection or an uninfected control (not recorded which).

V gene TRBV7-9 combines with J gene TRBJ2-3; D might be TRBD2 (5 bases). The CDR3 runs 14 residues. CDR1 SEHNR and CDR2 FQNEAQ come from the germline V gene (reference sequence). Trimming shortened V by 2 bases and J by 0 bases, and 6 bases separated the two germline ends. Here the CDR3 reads CASSLTGSTDTQYF. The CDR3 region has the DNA TGTGCCAGCAGCTTAACGGGGAGCACAGATACGCAGTATTTT.

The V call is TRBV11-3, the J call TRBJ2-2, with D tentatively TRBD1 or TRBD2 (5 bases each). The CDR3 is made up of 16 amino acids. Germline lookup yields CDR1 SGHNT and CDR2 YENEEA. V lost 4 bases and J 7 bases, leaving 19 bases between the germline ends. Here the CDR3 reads CASSSGSGTYGGELFF. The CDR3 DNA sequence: TGTGCCAGCAGCTCCGGCTCGGGGACCTATGGCGGGGAGCTGTTTTTT.

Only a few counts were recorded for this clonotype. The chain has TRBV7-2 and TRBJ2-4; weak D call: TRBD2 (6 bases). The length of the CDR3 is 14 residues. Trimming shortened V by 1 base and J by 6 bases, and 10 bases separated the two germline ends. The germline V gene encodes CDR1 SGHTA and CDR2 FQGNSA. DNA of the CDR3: TGTGCCAGCAGCTTAGGGAGGGACTCAAACATTCAGTACTTC. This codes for CASSLGRDSNIQYF. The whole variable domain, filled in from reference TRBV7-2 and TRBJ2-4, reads GAGVSQSPSNKVTEKGKDVELRCDPISGHTALYWYRQSLGQGLEFLIYFQGNSAPDKSGLPSDRFSAERTGGSVSTLTIQRTQQEDSAVYLCASSLGRDSNIQYFGAGTRLSVL.

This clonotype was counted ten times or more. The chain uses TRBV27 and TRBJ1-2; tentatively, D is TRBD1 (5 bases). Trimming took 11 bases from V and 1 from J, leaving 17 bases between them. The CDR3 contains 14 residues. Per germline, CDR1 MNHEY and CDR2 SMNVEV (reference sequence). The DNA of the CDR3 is TGTGCCCCGGTAGAGGGGCGAAGTAACTATGGCTACACCTTC. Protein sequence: CAPVEGRSNYGYTF.

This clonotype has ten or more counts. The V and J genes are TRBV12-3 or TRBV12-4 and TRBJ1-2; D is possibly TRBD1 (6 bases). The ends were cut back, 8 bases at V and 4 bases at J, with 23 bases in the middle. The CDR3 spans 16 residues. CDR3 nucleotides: TGTGCCAGCCTTCACCGGGGGGCGGATCGACCCTATGGCTACACCTTC. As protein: CASLHRGADRPYGYTF.

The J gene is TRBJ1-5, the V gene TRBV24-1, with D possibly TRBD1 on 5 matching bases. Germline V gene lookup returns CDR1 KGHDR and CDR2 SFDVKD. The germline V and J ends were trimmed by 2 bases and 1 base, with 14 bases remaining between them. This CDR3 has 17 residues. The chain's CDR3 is CATSDSLDMWSNQPQHF. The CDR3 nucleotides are TGTGCCACCAGTGATTCACTGGACATGTGGAGCAATCAGCCCCAGCATTTT.

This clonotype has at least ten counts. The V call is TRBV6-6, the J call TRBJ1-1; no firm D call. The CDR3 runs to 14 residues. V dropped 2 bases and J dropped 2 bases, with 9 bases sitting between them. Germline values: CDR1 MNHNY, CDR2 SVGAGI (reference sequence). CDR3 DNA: TGTGCCAGCAGTTACGACGGCCGAAACACTGAAGCTTTCTTT. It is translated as CASSYDGRNTEAFF.

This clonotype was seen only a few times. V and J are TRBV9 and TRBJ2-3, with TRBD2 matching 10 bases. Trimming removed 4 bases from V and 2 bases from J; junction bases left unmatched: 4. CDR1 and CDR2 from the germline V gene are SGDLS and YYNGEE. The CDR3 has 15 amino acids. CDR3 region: CASSPSGRTTDTQYF. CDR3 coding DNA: TGTGCCAGCAGCCCTAGCGGGAGAACCACAGATACGCAGTATTTT.

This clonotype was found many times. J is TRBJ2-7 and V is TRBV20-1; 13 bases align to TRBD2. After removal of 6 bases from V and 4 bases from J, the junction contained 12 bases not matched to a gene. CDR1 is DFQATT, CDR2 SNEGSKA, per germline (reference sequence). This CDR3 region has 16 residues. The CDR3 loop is CSANPGTSGIRYEQYF. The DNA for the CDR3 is TGCAGTGCAAATCCCGGGACTAGCGGGATTCGGTACGAGCAGTACTTC.

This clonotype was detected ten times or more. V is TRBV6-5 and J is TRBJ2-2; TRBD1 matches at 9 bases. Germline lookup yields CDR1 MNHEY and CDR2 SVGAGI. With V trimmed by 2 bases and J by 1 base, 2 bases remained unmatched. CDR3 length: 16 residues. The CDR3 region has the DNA TGTGCCAGCAGTTACGCGGACAGGGGGAACACCGGGGAGCTGTTTTTT. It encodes CASSYADRGNTGELFF.